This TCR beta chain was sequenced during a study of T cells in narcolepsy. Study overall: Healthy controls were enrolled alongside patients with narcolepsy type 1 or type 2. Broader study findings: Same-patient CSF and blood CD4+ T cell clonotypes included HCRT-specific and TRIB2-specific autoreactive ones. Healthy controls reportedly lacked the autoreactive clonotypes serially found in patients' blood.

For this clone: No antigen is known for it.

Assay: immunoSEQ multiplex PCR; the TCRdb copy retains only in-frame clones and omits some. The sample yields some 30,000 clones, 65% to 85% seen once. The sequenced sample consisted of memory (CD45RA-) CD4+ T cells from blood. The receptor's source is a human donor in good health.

CDR3 DNA sequence: TGTGCCAGCACCGCAGGGGGCGGAACTGAAGCTTTCTTT. The encoded protein is CASTAGGGTEAFF. V is TRBV9 and J is TRBJ1-1; 8 bases line up with TRBD1. CDR1 is SGDLS, CDR2 YYNGEE, per germline. V lost 6 bases to trimming and J lost 5 bases; unmatched junction nucleotides: 6. CDR3 length: 13 amino acids.